This T cell receptor beta chain was identified in a study of beta chain features in type 1 diabetes. Study-wide points: Among type 1 diabetes patients, VDJ junctions had fewer insertions and more deletions. Here, the possible influence of HLA type (on TCRB rearrangement) remained unresolved. The study found moderately but significantly shorter TCRB CDR3s in all four CD4+ subsets of Type 1 diabetes patients.

Sequenced material consisted of expressed TCRB transcripts (all of the isolated RNA was reverse transcribed). Measured with immunoSEQ multiplex PCR; TCRdb has only the in-frame clones, and not every one. This table holds some 350,000 clones, around a tenth found once. Based on CD45RO/CCR7/CD25/CD127/CD95/CD27, CD4+ regulatory, stem cell-like memory, naive and central memory cells were sorted. Regarding this clone: Its antigen is still unknown. One end of the junction fails to match germline, which may point to a read error.

Sequencing used central memory CD4+ T cells from blood. This clonotype was sampled from a man aged 30 to 45 with type 1 diabetes.

CDR3 sequence reads: CASSRGQDSFNQPQHF. In DNA form, the CDR3 reads TGCGCCAGCAGCCGTGGCCAGGACAGCTTCAATCAGCCCCAGCATTTT. The rearrangement joins TRBV7-3 to TRBJ1-5; TRBD1 might be the D (6 bases). Germline-derived CDR1 and CDR2 are SGHTA and FQGTGA. This CDR3 is built from 16 residues.